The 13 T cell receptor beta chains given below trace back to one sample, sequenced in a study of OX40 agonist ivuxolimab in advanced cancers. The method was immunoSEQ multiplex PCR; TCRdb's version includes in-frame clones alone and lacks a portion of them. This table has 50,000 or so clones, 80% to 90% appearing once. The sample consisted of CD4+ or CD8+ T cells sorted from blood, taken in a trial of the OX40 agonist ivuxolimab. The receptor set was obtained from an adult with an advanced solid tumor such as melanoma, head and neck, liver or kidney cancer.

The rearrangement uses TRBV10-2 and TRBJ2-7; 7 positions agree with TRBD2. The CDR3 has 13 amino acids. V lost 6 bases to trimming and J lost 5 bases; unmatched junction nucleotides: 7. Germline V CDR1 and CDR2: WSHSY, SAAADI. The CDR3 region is CASRDMGGNEQYF. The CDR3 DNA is TGCGCCAGCAGGGACATGGGAGGGAACGAGCAGTACTTC.

The CDR3 region has the DNA TGCGCCAGCAGCTTGGGACAGTCCTACAATGAGCAGTTCTTC. Amino acid sequence: CASSLGQSYNEQFF. This chain connects TRBV5-1 to TRBJ2-1, with D possibly being TRBD1 (5 bases). Per the germline V gene, CDR1 is SGHRS and CDR2 is YFSETQ. The CDR3 has 14 residues. V was clipped by 0 bases and J by 1 base, with 5 bases between them. Based on the CDR3 plus reference TRBV5-1 and TRBJ2-1, the full variable domain is KAGVTQTPRYLIKTRGQQVTLSCSPISGHRSVSWYQQTPGQGLQFLFEYFSETQRNKGNFPGRFSGRQFSNSRSEMNVSTLELGDSALYLCASSLGQSYNEQFFGPGTRLTVL.

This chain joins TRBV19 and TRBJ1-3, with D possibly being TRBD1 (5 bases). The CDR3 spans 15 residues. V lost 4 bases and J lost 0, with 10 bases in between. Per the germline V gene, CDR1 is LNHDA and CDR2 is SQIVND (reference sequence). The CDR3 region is CASSTSGISGNTIYF. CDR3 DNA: TGTGCCAGTAGTACTTCAGGGATCTCTGGAAACACCATATATTTT.

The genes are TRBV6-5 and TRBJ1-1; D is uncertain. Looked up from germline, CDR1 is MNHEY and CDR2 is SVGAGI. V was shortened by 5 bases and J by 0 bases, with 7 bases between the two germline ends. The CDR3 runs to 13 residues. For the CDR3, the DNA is TGTGCCAGCAGTGAATTCTTGAACACTGAAGCTTTCTTT. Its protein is CASSEFLNTEAFF.

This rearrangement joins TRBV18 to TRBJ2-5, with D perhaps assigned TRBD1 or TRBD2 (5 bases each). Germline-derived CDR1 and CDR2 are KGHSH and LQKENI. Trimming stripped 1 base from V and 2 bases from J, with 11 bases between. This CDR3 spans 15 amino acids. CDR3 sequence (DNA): TGTGCCAGCTCACCACAGGGGAGCCAGCAAGAGACCCAGTACTTC. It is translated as CASSPQGSQQETQYF. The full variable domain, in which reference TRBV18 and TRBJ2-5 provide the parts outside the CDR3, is NAGVMQNPRHLVRRRGQEARLRCSPMKGHSHVYWYRQLPEEGLKFMVYLQKENIIDESGMPKERFSAEFPKEGPSILRIQQVVRGDSAAYFCASSPQGSQQETQYFGPGTRLLVL.

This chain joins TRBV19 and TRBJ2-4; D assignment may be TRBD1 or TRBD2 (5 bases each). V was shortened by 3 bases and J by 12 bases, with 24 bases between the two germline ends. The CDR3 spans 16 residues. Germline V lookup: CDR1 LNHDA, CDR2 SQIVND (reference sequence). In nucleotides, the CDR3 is TGTGCCAGTAGTATGTTAGGGGAGTCAGTTCAGGGCGGTCAGTACTTC. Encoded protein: CASSMLGESVQGGQYF.

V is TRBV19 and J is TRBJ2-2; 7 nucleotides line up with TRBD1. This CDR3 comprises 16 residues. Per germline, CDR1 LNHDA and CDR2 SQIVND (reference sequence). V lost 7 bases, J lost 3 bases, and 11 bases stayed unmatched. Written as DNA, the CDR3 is TGTGCCAGTATCAAAAGTAAGGGGGCCGACACCGGGGAGCTGTTTTTT. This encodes CASIKSKGADTGELFF. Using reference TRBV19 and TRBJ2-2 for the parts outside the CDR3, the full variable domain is DGGITQSPKYLFRKEGQNVTLSCEQNLNHDAMYWYRQDPGQGLRLIYYSQIVNDFQKGDIAEGYSVSREKKESFPLTVTSAQKNPTAFYLCASIKSKGADTGELFFGEGSRLTVL.

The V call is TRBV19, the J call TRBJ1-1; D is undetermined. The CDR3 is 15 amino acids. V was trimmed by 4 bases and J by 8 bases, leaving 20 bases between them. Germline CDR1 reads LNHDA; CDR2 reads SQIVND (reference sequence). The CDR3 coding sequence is TGTGCCAGTAGTACGAGCCCCAGTTATCCCCCCGAAGCTTTCTTT. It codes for CASSTSPSYPPEAFF.

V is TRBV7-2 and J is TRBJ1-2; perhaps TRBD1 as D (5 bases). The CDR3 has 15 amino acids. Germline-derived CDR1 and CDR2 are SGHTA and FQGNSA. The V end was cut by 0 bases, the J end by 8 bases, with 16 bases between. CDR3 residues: CASSLAGHRRSGYTF. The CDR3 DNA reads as TGTGCCAGCAGCTTAGCAGGGCACAGGAGAAGCGGCTACACCTTC. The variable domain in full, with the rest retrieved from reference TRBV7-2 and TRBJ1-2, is GAGVSQSPSNKVTEKGKDVELRCDPISGHTALYWYRQSLGQGLEFLIYFQGNSAPDKSGLPSDRFSAERTGGSVSTLTIQRTQQEDSAVYLCASSLAGHRRSGYTFGSGTRLTVV.

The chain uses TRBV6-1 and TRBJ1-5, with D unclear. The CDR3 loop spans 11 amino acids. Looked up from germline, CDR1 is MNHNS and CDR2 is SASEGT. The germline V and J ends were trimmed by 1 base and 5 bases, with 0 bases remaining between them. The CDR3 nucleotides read TGTGCCAGCAGTGAAGATCAGCCCCAGCATTTT. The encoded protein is CASSEDQPQHF.

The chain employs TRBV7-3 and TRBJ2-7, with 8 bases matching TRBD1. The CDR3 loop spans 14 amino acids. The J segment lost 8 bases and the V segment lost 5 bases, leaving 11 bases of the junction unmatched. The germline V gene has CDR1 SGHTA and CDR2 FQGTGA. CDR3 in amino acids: CASSPIQTGAKQYF. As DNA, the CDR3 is TGTGCCAGCAGCCCAATCCAGACAGGGGCAAAGCAGTACTTC.

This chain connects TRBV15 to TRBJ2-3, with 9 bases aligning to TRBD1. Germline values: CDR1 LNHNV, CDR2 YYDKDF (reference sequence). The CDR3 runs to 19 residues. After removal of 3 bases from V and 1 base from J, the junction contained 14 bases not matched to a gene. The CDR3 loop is CATSSGGGWGQGRTDTQYF. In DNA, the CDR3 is TGTGCCACCAGCAGTGGAGGGGGATGGGGACAGGGCCGCACAGATACGCAGTATTTT.

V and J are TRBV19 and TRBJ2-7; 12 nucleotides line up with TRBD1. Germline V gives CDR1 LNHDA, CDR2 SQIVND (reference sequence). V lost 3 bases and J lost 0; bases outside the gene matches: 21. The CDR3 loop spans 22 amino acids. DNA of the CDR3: TGTGCCAGTAGTATTCGGTTGGCCAACACAGGGACAGGGGGCTTTAGCTCCTACGAGCAGTACTTC. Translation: CASSIRLANTGTGGFSSYEQYF.